Here is one TCR beta chain with its context. Trimming removed 6 bases at V and 4 bases at J, with 18 bases between. The length of the CDR3 is 15 residues. Germline assignment: CDR1 LNHDA and CDR2 SQIVND (reference sequence). This entry belongs to a study of blood T cell repertoires in COVID-19. Turning to the study itself: COVID-19 samples, acute and convalescent, were from the United States, Italy and Spain.

Measured with immunoSEQ multiplex PCR; TCRdb has only the in-frame clones, and not every one. The sample carries about 89,000 clones, approximately 84% recorded once. The sample consisted of peripheral blood. This sequence joins TRBV19 and TRBJ1-2, with TRBD1 as a possible D gene (6 bases). The clonotype originates from a man aged 65 to 85 with COVID-19, enrolled during active disease. Here the CDR3 reads CASSLPGGATYGYTF. DNA for the CDR3: TGTGCCAGTAGCCTCCCCGGGGGGGCGACCTATGGCTACACCTTC.